The entry below gives a single T cell receptor (beta chain) sequence along with its context. Antigen: not known. This sample is part of a study of blood T cells in healthy people across ages. Every donor provided approximately 10 milliliters of peripheral blood. The extraction recovered at least 5.5 micrograms of total RNA per sample. The CDR3 extends over 14 amino acids. The J segment lost 10 bases and the V segment lost 5 bases, leaving 9 bases of the junction unmatched. Germline V CDR1 and CDR2: WSHSY, SAAADI. For the second PCR, which ran for about 7 to 11 cycles, a sample-barcoded 5' primer and a J-beta primer mix were used. TCRdb re-analysed the 5' RACE reads in MiXCR, keeping a single row per CDR3 protein. This table holds approximately 690,000 distinct CDR3 sequences, roughly 43% found once. Whole-study findings and limits: While age rose, TCR beta diversity per million T cells dropped in a roughly linear way.

Sequencing was carried out using blood. This chain joins TRBV10-2 and TRBJ2-1; TRBD2 matches at 9 bases. The clonotype originates from a man of 80 years or more in good health. CDR3 residues: CASSFKREEAEQFF. The CDR3 DNA follows: TGCGCCAGCAGTTTCAAGCGGGAGGAGGCCGAGCAGTTCTTC.